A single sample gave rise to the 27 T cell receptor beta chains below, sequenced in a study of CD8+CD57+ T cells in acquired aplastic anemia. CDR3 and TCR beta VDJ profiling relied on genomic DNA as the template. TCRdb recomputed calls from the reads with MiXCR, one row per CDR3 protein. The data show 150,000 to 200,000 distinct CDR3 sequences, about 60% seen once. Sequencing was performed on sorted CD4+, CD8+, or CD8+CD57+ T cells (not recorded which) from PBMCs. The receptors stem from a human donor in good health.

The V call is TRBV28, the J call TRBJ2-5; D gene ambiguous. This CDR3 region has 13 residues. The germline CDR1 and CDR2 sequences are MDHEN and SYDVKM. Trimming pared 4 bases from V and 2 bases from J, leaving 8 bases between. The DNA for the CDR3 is TGTGCCAGCAGTTCCTCCCTTCAAGAGACCCAGTACTTC. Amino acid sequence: CASSSSLQETQYF. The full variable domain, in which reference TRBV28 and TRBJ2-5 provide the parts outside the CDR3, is DVKVTQSSRYLVKRTGEKVFLECVQDMDHENMFWYRQDPGLGLRLIYFSYDVKMKEKGDIPEGYSVSREKKERFSLILESASTNQTSMYLCASSSSLQETQYFGPGTRLLVL.

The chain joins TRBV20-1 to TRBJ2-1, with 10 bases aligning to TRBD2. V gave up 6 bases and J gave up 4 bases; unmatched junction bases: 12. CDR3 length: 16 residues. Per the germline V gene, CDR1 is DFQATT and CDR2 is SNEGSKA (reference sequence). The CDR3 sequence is CSAPSGRTSGYNEQFF. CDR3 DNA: TGCAGTGCACCCTCCGGGAGGACTAGCGGATACAATGAGCAGTTCTTC.

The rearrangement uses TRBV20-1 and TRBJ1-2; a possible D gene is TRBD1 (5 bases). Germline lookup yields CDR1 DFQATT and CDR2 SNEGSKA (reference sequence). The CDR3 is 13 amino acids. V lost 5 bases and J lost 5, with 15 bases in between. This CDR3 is CSASPQTAYGYTF. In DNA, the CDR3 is TGCAGTGCTTCCCCCCAGACAGCATATGGCTACACCTTC.

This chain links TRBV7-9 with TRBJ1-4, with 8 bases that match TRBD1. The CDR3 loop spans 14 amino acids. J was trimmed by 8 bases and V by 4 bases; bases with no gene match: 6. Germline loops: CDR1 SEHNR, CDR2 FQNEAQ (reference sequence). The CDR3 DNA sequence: TGTGCCAGCAGCTCCCCGGACAGGGCGGAAAAACTGTTTTTT. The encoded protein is CASSSPDRAEKLFF.

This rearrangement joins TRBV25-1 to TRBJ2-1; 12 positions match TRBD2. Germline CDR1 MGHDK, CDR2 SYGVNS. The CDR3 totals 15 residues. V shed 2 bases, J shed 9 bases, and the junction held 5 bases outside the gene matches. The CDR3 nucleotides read TGTGCCAGCAGTGAAGGACTAGCGGGGTTGGGTGAGCAGTTCTTC. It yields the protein CASSEGLAGLGEQFF.

Here the CDR3 DNA reads TGCAGTGCCACAGGAACAGGGGGCGATCTGTATGGCTACACCTTC. Translated: CSATGTGGDLYGYTF. V usage is TRBV20-1 and J usage is TRBJ1-2; 9 bases align to TRBD1. This CDR3 region has 15 residues. Per germline, CDR1 DFQATT and CDR2 SNEGSKA (reference sequence). V shed 6 bases, J shed 5 bases, and the junction held 13 bases outside the gene matches.

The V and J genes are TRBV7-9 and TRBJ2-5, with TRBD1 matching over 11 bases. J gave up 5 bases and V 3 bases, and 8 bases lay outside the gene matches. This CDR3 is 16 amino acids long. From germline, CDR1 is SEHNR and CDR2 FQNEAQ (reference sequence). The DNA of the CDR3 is TGTGCCAGCAGCTTGGACGGGACAGGGGGATTCGAGACCCAGTACTTC. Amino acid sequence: CASSLDGTGGFETQYF.

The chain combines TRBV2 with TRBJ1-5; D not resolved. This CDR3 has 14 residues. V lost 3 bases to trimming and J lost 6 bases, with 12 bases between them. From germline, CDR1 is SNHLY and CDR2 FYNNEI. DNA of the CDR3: TGTGCCAGCAGTGACGTGGGGTACGGTCAGCCCCAGCATTTT. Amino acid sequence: CASSDVGYGQPQHF.

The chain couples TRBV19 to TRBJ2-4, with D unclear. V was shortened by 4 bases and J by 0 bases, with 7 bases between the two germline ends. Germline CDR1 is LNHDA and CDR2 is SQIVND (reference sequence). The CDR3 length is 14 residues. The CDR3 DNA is TGTGCCAGTAGTAGTGTCCTAGCCAAAAACATTCAGTACTTC. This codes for CASSSVLAKNIQYF.

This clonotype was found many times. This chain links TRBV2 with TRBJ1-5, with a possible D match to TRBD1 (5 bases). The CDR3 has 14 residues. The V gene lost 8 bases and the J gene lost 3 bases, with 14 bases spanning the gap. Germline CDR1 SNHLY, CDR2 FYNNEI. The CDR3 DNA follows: TGTGCCAGCTCCGTGGGACCGACCAATCAGCCCCAGCATTTT. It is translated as CASSVGPTNQPQHF.

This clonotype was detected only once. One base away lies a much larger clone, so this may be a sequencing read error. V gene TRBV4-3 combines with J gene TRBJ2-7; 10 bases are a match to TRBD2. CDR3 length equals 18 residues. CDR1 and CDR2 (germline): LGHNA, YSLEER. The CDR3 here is CAGSQEANLAGEVYEQYF. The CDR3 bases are TGCGCCGGCAGCCAAGAGGCAAACCTAGCGGGGGAAGTCTACGAGCAGTACTTC.

The CDR3 DNA follows: TGTGCCAGCAACAGGGGGCAGGAAAATAGCAATCAGCCCCAGCATTTT. Protein product: CASNRGQENSNQPQHF. This chain links TRBV2 with TRBJ1-5, with 9 bases lining up with TRBD1. Germline V gene lookup returns CDR1 SNHLY and CDR2 FYNNEI. This CDR3 comprises 16 residues. The V segment lost 7 bases and the J segment 0 bases; nucleotides outside the gene matches: 7.

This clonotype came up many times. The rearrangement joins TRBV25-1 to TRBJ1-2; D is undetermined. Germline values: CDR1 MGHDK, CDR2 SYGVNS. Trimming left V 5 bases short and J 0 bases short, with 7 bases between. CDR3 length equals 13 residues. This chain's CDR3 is CASSPSTNYGYTF. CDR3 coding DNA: TGTGCCAGCAGTCCGTCAACTAACTATGGCTACACCTTC.

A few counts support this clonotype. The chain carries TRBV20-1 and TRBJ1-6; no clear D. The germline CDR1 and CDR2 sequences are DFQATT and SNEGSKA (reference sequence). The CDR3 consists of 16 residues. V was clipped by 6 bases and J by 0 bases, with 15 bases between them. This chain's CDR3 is CSAMFPGGSYNSPLHF. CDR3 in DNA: TGCAGTGCCATGTTCCCAGGAGGCTCCTATAATTCACCCCTCCACTTT.

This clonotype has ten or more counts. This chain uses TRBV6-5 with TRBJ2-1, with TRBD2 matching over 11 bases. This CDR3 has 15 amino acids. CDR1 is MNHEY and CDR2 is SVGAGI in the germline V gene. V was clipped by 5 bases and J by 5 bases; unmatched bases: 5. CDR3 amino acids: CASSKLAGVNNEQFF. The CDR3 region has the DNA TGTGCCAGCAGTAAACTAGCGGGAGTCAACAATGAGCAGTTCTTC.

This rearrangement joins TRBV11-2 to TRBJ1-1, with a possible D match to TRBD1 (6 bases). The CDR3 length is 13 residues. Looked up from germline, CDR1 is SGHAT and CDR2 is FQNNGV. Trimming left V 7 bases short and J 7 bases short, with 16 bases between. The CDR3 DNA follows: TGTGCCAGCACCCCCGGGGGGGCGAGTGAAGCTTTCTTT. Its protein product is CASTPGGASEAFF.

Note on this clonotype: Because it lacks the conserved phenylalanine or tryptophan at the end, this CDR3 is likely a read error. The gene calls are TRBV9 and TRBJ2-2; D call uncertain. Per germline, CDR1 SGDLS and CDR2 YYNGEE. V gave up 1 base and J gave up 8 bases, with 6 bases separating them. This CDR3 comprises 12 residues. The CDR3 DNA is TGTGCCAGCAGCGTAAGTTCTGGGGAGCTGTTTCTT. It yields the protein CASSVSSGELFL.

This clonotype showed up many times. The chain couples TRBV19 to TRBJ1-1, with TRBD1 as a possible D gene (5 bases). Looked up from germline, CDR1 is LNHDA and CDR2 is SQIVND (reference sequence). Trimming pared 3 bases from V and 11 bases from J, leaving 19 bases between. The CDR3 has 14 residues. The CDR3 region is CASSIARQRPEAFF. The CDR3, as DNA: TGTGCCAGTAGTATCGCCCGACAGCGCCCGGAGGCTTTCTTT.

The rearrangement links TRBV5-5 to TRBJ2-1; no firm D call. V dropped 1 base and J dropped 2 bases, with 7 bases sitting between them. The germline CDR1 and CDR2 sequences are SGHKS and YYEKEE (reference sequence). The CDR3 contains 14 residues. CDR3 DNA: TGTGCCAGCAGCTTGCTAGGAGCCTACAATGAGCAGTTCTTC. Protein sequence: CASSLLGAYNEQFF.

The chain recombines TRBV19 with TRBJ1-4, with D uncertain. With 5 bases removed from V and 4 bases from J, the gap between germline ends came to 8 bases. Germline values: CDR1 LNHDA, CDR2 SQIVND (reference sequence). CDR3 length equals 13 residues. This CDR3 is CASSVRVNEKLFF. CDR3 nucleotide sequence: TGTGCCAGTAGTGTGAGAGTTAATGAAAAACTGTTTTTT.

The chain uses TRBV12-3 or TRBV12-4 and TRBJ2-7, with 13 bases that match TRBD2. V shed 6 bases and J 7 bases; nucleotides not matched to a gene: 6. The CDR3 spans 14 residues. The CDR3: CASRRGLAGFEQYF. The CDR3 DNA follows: TGTGCCAGCAGGCGGGGACTAGCGGGATTTGAGCAGTACTTC.

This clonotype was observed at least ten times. In DNA form, the CDR3 reads TGTGCCAGTAGTACGTATCAAGATACGCAGTATTTT. Translation gives CASSTYQDTQYF. The chain links TRBV19 to TRBJ2-3; no reliable D call. This CDR3 region has 12 residues. Trimming cost V 4 bases and J 5 bases, with 7 bases left between them. The V gene's germline CDR1 is LNHDA and CDR2 SQIVND (reference sequence).

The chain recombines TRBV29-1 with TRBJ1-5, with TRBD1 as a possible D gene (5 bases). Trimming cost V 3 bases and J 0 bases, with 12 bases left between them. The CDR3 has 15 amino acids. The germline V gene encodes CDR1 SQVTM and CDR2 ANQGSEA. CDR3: CSVELAGYSNQPQHF. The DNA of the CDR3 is TGCAGCGTTGAGTTGGCAGGGTATAGCAATCAGCCCCAGCATTTT.

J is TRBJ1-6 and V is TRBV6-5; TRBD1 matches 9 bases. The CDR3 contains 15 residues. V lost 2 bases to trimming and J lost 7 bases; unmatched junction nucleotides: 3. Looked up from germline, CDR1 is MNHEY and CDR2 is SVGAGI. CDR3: CASSYSGTGNSPLHF. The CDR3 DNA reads TGTGCCAGCAGTTACAGCGGGACAGGGAATTCACCCCTCCACTTT.

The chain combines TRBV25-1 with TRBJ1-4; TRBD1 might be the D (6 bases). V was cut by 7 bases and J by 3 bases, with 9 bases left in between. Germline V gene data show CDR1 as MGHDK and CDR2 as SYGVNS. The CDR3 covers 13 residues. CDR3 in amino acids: CASNRGANEKLFF. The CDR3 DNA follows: TGTGCCAGCAATAGGGGGGCTAATGAAAAACTGTTTTTT.

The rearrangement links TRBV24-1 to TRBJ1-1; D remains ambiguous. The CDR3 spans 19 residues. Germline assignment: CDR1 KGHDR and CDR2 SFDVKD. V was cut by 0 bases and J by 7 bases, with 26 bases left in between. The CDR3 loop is CATSDLSPGLAGGYNEAFF. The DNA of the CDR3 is TGTGCCACCAGTGATTTGAGTCCCGGACTAGCGGGAGGGTACAATGAAGCTTTCTTT.

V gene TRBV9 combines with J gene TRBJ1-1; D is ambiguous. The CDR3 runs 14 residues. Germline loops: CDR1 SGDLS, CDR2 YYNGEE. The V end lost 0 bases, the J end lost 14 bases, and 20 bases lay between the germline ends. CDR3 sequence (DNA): TGTGCCAGCAGCGTAGGTCCAGCGTTGGCTGAGCAGTTCTTT. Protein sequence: CASSVGPALAEQFF.